This T cell receptor beta chain was sequenced in a study of tumor and adjacent non-tumor tissue in lung cancer. Whole-study context: Patients comprised approximately eleven adenocarcinoma, a couple of squamous cell carcinoma and 1 small cell lung cancer. Findings and limits, study-wide: Tumor tissue had significantly higher TCR diversity than normal lung.

As to this clonotype: Antigen: not known. This sequence may be a read error, since a much larger clone differs from it by one base.

The library came from three nested PCR rounds adapted from ARM-PCR protocols. Via MiXCR, TCRdb re-called the multiplex PCR reads, giving one row per CDR3 protein. The sample lists about 100,000 distinct CDR3 sequences; 60% to 80% were seen once. Germline lookup yields CDR1 DFQATT and CDR2 SNEGSKA (reference sequence). The CDR3 loop spans 12 amino acids. The trim removed 7 bases at V and 9 bases at J, leaving 3 bases unmatched. RNA was extracted from bulk tissue without any cell sorting. This non-tumor lung sample came from over 3 cm beyond the tumor edge. The specimen sequenced was distant non-tumor lung tissue. J is TRBJ1-6 and V is TRBV20-1; 10 bases agree with TRBD1. The origin of this receptor is a man aged 25-40 years with non-small cell lung cancer. This CDR3 is CSVRTGGSPLHF. DNA for the CDR3: TGCAGTGTCCGGACAGGGGGTTCACCCCTCCACTTT.